This T cell receptor (beta chain) was sequenced for a study of blood T cells in healthy people across ages (dated by TCRdb to about 2015). Background on the whole study: In model experiments, template switching captured about one uniquely barcoded TCR beta cDNA molecule for every two T cells. The study measured age-related changes in TCR beta repertoire diversity using deep sequencing normalized with unique cDNA molecular identifiers. Four age groups were formed from the donors: young (average roughly 16 years), middle-aged (approximately 40), aged (under 70) and long-lived (less than 85). To avoid experimental bias, donors of different ages were spread randomly across the sequencing lanes. Using the same blood draw, the study looked at two additional independent replicas of 1 million unique cDNA reads for two donors, one aged 18 to 29 and the other aged 80 or older.

Systemically healthy Caucasian individuals from Russia, some 36 in total and aged about 6 to 90 years, were included as donors. Approximately 9.3 milliliters of peripheral blood were drawn from each donor into EDTA-treated Vacutainer tubes. Ficoll-Paque density-gradient centrifugation was used to isolate PBMCs, with at least 6 million obtained per sample. Trizol reagent was used to extract total RNA from PBMCs, with at least 6 micrograms per sample. The percentages of naive CD45RAhigh/CD27high T cells were determined by flow cytometry on a PBMC aliquot from every donor. The study at large found these results: Since profiling was done on bulk unsorted PBMCs, naive and antigen-experienced compartments could not be conclusively compared. The percentage of naive T cells measured by flow cytometry correlated strongly with observed TCR beta diversity. Observed TCR beta diversity per million T cells fell roughly linearly with age, and a significant reduction was already apparent by age roughly 41. Compared with the aged group, the long-lived group had more naive CD4+ T cells, fewer expanded clones and increased TCR diversity, a pattern suggesting age selection. The CMV infection status of donors was not known, potentially confounding age-related changes in expanded clonotypes. Total diversity estimates from one million sequenced T cells were considered lower bounds and underestimates.

This clonotype was seen only a few times. Its specific antigen is unknown. No per-base quality is available; no much larger clone lies one base away. V has 4 bases trimmed and J has 0 bases trimmed; junction bases matching no gene number 4. Spanning cysteine to phenylalanine, the CDR3 consists of 16 amino acids. Just the 48-base CDR3 DNA is kept, in frame starting at base 1. The protocol used for the library was 5' RACE. A second PCR of roughly 7 to 11 cycles was performed with a sample-barcoded 5' primer and a J-beta primer mix. A template-switch 5' adaptor carrying 12 random nucleotides introduced a unique molecular identifier onto each TCR beta cDNA molecule. At least 3 million CDR3-containing paired-end reads were obtained from each sample. First-strand cDNA was synthesized from all RNA with the Mint cDNA synthesis kit, primed by a TRBC-specific oligonucleotide. Following uracil-DNA glycosylase treatment, a first 18-cycle PCR with universal primers M1SS and BC2_uni_R was performed on all cDNA. For the original study's pipeline: Normalization of each sample was performed by random selection of 1 million high-quality reads, each carrying a distinct molecular identifier. Reads with shared molecular identifiers were discarded instead of being binned into consensus sequences. MiTCR, set to a Q25 quality threshold and the strictest error-elimination algorithm, was used for CDR3 identification, clonotype clustering and error correction. A nonparametric unseen species model using Euler transformation provided a lower-bound estimate of total TCR beta diversity. TCRdb reran the public reads through fastp at Q25 and MiXCR, keeping productive beta chains. Here each entry gathers all rows of one CDR3 protein and keeps the most common genes and DNA. V and J calls and clone size were set by TCRdb, not the authors. Within this sample are around 1,800,000 distinct CDR3 sequences, with about 39% of them counted one time only. 23% of the sample is held by the ten biggest clonotypes.

Sequencing was performed on blood. The chain joins TRBV12-3 or TRBV12-4 to TRBJ2-3, and 10 junction bases match TRBD2. The TCR was taken from a human donor in good health. The encoded CDR3 is CASSSLAGTSTDTQYF. The base sequence is TGTGCCAGCAGTTCACTAGCGGGGACTAGCACAGATACGCAGTATTTT.